The next 5 T cell receptor beta chains were all read from a single sample in a study of OX40 agonist ivuxolimab in advanced cancers. Here immunoSEQ multiplex PCR was the method, and the copy in TCRdb shows in-frame clones only, minus some. Here the sample spans around 94,000 clones, roughly 87% being singletons. This specimen consisted of CD4+ or CD8+ T cells sorted from blood, obtained in a trial of the OX40 agonist ivuxolimab. These receptors originate from an adult with an advanced solid tumor such as melanoma, head and neck, liver or kidney cancer.

This chain connects TRBV9 to TRBJ2-7; tentatively, D is TRBD1 or TRBD2 (5 bases each). With 0 bases removed from V and 2 bases from J, the gap between germline ends came to 21 bases. The germline V gene has CDR1 SGDLS and CDR2 YYNGEE. The CDR3 runs to 18 residues. This CDR3 is CASSVGDMGRRLTYEQYF. In DNA, the CDR3 is TGTGCCAGCAGCGTAGGGGATATGGGGCGGAGGTTAACCTACGAGCAGTACTTC.

The chain links TRBV6-5 to TRBJ1-2; maybe TRBD1 (5 bases). The CDR3 totals 14 residues. CDR1 and CDR2 from the germline V gene are MNHEY and SVGAGI. V dropped 5 bases and J dropped 2 bases, with 12 bases sitting between them. In DNA, the CDR3 is TGTGCCAGCAGTGCCCAATCAGGGAACTATGGCTACACCTTC. Amino acids: CASSAQSGNYGYTF.

This sequence joins TRBV7-2 and TRBJ2-1; D gene uncertain. Trimming removed 5 bases at V and 3 bases at J, with 5 bases between. The CDR3 has 12 residues. Germline V lookup: CDR1 SGHTA, CDR2 FQGNSA. CDR3 in amino acids: CASSQLYNEQFF. As DNA, the CDR3 is TGTGCCAGCAGCCAGCTCTACAATGAGCAGTTCTTC.

Turning to this clone: One junction end disagrees with the germline gene, perhaps due to a read error. The rearrangement joins TRBV6-6 to TRBJ2-1; the D gene is possibly TRBD1 (6 bases). The CDR3 extends over 15 amino acids. Germline V gives CDR1 MNHNY, CDR2 SVGAGI (reference sequence). The CDR3 here is CASSDGTNSYNEQLF. In DNA, the CDR3 is TGTGCCAGCAGTGACGGGACAAATTCCTACAATGAGCAGCTCTTC.

The chain recombines TRBV7-2 with TRBJ2-3, with 8 bases identical to TRBD2. Germline values: CDR1 SGHTA, CDR2 FQGNSA. With V trimmed by 1 base and J by 1 base, 1 base remained unmatched. The CDR3 consists of 15 residues. In nucleotides, the CDR3 is TGTGCCAGCAGCTTAGGAGCGGGGGGCACAGATACGCAGTATTTT. Protein product: CASSLGAGGTDTQYF.